This TCR beta chain was obtained from a study of blood T cells in healthy people across ages. Overall study results and limits: The fall in TCR beta diversity per million T cells was roughly linear with age.

Germline CDR1 and CDR2: ENHRY and SYGVKD. This CDR3 has 16 amino acids. The second PCR ran about 6 to 12 cycles with a sample-barcoded 5' primer and J-beta primers. TCRdb called the 5' RACE reads again in MiXCR, with one record for every CDR3 protein. The sample comprises around 1,900,000 distinct CDR3 sequences, about two fifths of which are singletons, and roughly 24% rests with the top ten. This clonotype was counted between two and nine times. Antigen specificity is unknown. Sequenced sample: blood. This rearrangement joins TRBV10-3 to TRBJ2-4; 9 bases agree with TRBD1. The J call may be faulty, since TRBJ2-7 better matches the DNA end. This receptor was identified in a human donor in good health. The chain's CDR3 is CAISESGTGRIYEQYF. CDR3 coding DNA: TGTGCCATCAGTGAGTCCGGGACAGGGCGGATCTACGAGCAGTACTTC.